This record concerns one T cell receptor (beta chain) sequence. Clones were read by immunoSEQ multiplex PCR, and TCRdb kept only the in-frame ones, dropping some. Of around 180,000 clones listed, around 80% were seen once; the top ten hold approximately 12%. Those who participated ranged in age from about 18 to 89 years and resided in about two dozen US areas. The CDR3 spans 13 residues. The V and J ends lost 2 bases and 7 bases respectively, with 11 bases between them. Germline-derived CDR1 and CDR2 are SGHTA and FQGTGA. The record originates from a study of blood T cell repertoires in COVID-19. The chain combines TRBV7-3 with TRBJ1-1; D remains unclear. The TCR originated in a man aged 50 or older who had recovered from COVID-19. The sequencing sample was made of PBMCs or T cells enriched from blood (not recorded which). The CDR3 nucleotides read TGTGCCAGCAGCTTACTATTATCGGGTGAAGCTTTCTTT. Translation gives CASSLLLSGEAFF.